The 30 T cell receptor beta chains presented below share a single source sample, sequenced in a study of CD8 T cells in ankylosing spondylitis (TCRdb year 2017). Broad study findings and their caveats: Blood from ankylosing spondylitis patients appeared to be characterized by a TCR beta motif made up of under 10 highly homologous amino acid variants.

Their antigen targets remain unknown. The library came from 5' RACE. The data were produced on an Illumina HiSeq 2500. TCRdb reanalyzed the raw reads on its own, using fastp at Q25 for trimming and MiXCR for clone calling, and kept in-frame beta chains. Here each entry gathers all rows of one CDR3 protein and keeps the most common genes and DNA. Across this sample there are about 800,000 distinct CDR3 sequences, with about 11% seen only once. Of the sample, approximately 0.5% is held by the ten largest clones. Sequenced sample: blood, either unsorted or a sorted T cell fraction (not recorded which). The receptors were gathered from a male donor with ankylosing spondylitis.

The CDR3 sequence: CSTWRESPYNEQFF. The CDR3 nucleotides read TGCAGTACCTGGCGGGAGAGTCCCTACAATGAGCAGTTCTTC. This chain connects TRBV20-1 to TRBJ2-1, with TRBD2 matching 7 bases. V lost 8 bases to trimming and J lost 2 bases; unmatched junction nucleotides: 9. Per the germline V gene, CDR1 is DFQATT and CDR2 is SNEGSKA (reference sequence). The CDR3 has 14 amino acids.

This clonotype was seen many times. This sequence joins TRBV5-1 and TRBJ1-5; no definite D call. The CDR3 length is 16 residues. V was pared by 0 bases and J by 4 bases, with 14 bases between. Germline CDR1 SGHRS, CDR2 YFSETQ. In DNA form, the CDR3 reads TGCGCCAGCAGCTTGGGAGGGAGTGAGGAAAATCAGCCCCAGCATTTT. Its translation is CASSLGGSEENQPQHF.

This clonotype was detected many times. The chain links TRBV12-3 or TRBV12-4 to TRBJ2-3; 11 nucleotides align to TRBD2. The CDR3 spans 16 residues. The J segment lost 2 bases and the V segment lost 5 bases, leaving 6 bases of the junction unmatched. CDR3 DNA sequence: TGTGCCAGCAGTCGAACTAGCGGGGGTTACACAGATACGCAGTATTTT. Its translation is CASSRTSGGYTDTQYF.

Here the CDR3 reads CASSYSRRGKGAQETQYF. The DNA of the CDR3 is TGTGCCAGCAGTTACTCTCGGCGGGGGAAGGGTGCGCAAGAGACCCAGTACTTC. The chain has TRBV6-2 or TRBV6-3 and TRBJ2-5; 7 bases agree with TRBD2. Germline CDR1 is MNHEY and CDR2 is SVGEGT. CDR3 size: 18 residues. Trimming cost V 0 bases and J 2 bases; bases outside gene matches: 12.

This clonotype was seen many times. The chain carries TRBV4-3 and TRBJ1-2; D is unclear. This CDR3 contains 16 residues. Germline V lookup: CDR1 LGHNA, CDR2 YSLEER. Trimming removed 1 base at V and 7 bases at J, with 19 bases between. The CDR3 nucleotides read TGCGCCAGCAGCCAAGGATATAAACGAACCGATGGTGGCTACACCTTC. As protein: CASSQGYKRTDGGYTF.

This clonotype was recorded many times. The chain carries TRBV15 and TRBJ1-3; D is unresolved. The CDR3 has 14 residues. CDR1 and CDR2 from the germline V gene are LNHNV and YYDKDF (reference sequence). Trimming cost V 0 bases and J 9 bases, with 12 bases left between them. CDR3: CATSRDFQPVTIYF. In nucleotides, the CDR3 is TGTGCCACCAGCAGAGATTTTCAGCCGGTCACCATATATTTT.

V gene TRBV5-1 combines with J gene TRBJ2-7; no clear D gene. The V gene's germline CDR1 is SGHRS and CDR2 YFSETQ. Trimming took off 0 bases at V and 9 bases at J, with 7 bases between the two ends. The CDR3 has 11 amino acids. The CDR3 loop reads CASSLGRWQYF. In nucleotides, the CDR3 is TGCGCCAGCAGCTTGGGACGCTGGCAGTACTTC.

This chain uses TRBV6-1 with TRBJ2-5, with 11 bases that match TRBD2. The CDR3 spans 16 residues. The germline CDR1 and CDR2 sequences are MNHNS and SASEGT. V lost 6 bases, J lost 6 bases, and 12 bases stayed unmatched. The CDR3: CASRVRMGTSGQTQYF. DNA for the CDR3: TGTGCCAGCAGAGTAAGAATGGGGACTAGCGGACAGACCCAGTACTTC.

The chain carries TRBV7-2 and TRBJ2-7; TRBD2 aligns across 7 bases. V shed 1 base and J 3 bases; nucleotides not matched to a gene: 6. Germline CDR1 SGHTA, CDR2 FQGNSA. The CDR3 runs 15 residues. The CDR3, as DNA: TGTGCCAGCAGCTTAGGGGGAGCGGGGAACTACGAGCAGTACTTC. It specifies CASSLGGAGNYEQYF.

V is TRBV6-2 or TRBV6-3 and J is TRBJ2-7; D is undetermined. The CDR3 has 12 amino acids. The germline V gene encodes CDR1 MNHEY and CDR2 SVGEGT. Between the trimmed V and J ends, which lost 2 bases and 6 bases, there was a span of 8 bases. The CDR3 region has the DNA TGTGCCAGCAGTTACCCCTCGACCGAGCAGTACTTC. Residues: CASSYPSTEQYF.

Many counts were recorded for this clonotype. The chain employs TRBV28 and TRBJ1-4; tentatively, D is TRBD1 (5 bases). The length of the CDR3 is 15 residues. Germline lookup yields CDR1 MDHEN and CDR2 SYDVKM. V lost 6 bases to trimming and J lost 7 bases, with 18 bases between them. The CDR3 here is CASSRPQGGGEKLFF. The CDR3 DNA is TGTGCCAGCAGCCGGCCCCAGGGAGGAGGTGAAAAACTGTTTTTT.

The rearrangement uses TRBV6-5 and TRBJ1-1; tentative D call: TRBD1 (5 bases). Per germline, CDR1 MNHEY and CDR2 SVGAGI. V was trimmed by 2 bases and J by 5 bases, leaving 12 bases between them. This CDR3 is 14 amino acids long. This CDR3 reads CASSYIQGRTEAFF. Written as DNA, the CDR3 is TGTGCCAGCAGTTACATCCAGGGAAGGACTGAAGCTTTCTTT.

This clonotype was counted only a few times. The V and J genes are TRBV20-1 and TRBJ1-4; possible D gene TRBD1, 5 bases. The CDR3 consists of 13 residues. V lost 3 bases and J 8 bases, leaving 13 bases between the germline ends. Germline CDR1 and CDR2: DFQATT and SNEGSKA (reference sequence). This chain's CDR3 is CSASPLRGEKLFF. CDR3 nucleotides: TGCAGTGCTAGTCCCCTTCGGGGCGAAAAACTGTTTTTT.

This clonotype was seen more than once but under ten times. V and J are TRBV9 and TRBJ2-1; the D is unclear. The V end was cut by 0 bases, the J end by 8 bases, with 15 bases between. Germline values: CDR1 SGDLS, CDR2 YYNGEE. This CDR3 is 15 amino acids long. CDR3 sequence (DNA): TGTGCCAGCAGCGTAGAGGCCTTCGATTACGATGAGCAGTTCTTC. Protein: CASSVEAFDYDEQFF.

This clonotype was found many times. The chain uses TRBV6-1 and TRBJ2-5; a possible D gene is TRBD1 (6 bases). This CDR3 comprises 13 residues. V lost 7 bases to trimming and J lost 0 bases, with 9 bases between them. The V gene's germline CDR1 is MNHNS and CDR2 SASEGT. This CDR3 reads CASTRTDQETQYF. DNA for the CDR3: TGTGCCAGCACCCGGACAGACCAAGAGACCCAGTACTTC.

V gene TRBV20-1 combines with J gene TRBJ2-5; D might be TRBD2 (6 bases). Trimming removed 5 bases at V and 2 bases at J, with 12 bases between. Germline CDR1 DFQATT, CDR2 SNEGSKA (reference sequence). The length of the CDR3 is 13 residues. This CDR3 reads CSASRTKQETQYF. CDR3 in DNA: TGCAGTGCTTCCAGGACTAAACAAGAGACCCAGTACTTC.

This clonotype was seen a handful of times. The chain uses TRBV20-1 and TRBJ2-5; weak D call: TRBD1 (6 bases). V lost 5 bases and J lost 3, with 10 bases in between. The CDR3 sequence is 12 residues long. Germline CDR1 is DFQATT and CDR2 is SNEGSKA (reference sequence). The CDR3 region is CSAVGTKETQYF. For the CDR3, the DNA is TGCAGTGCTGTCGGGACAAAAGAGACCCAGTACTTC.

The chain employs TRBV4-3 and TRBJ1-4, with D uncertain. This CDR3 comprises 17 residues. CDR1 is LGHNA, CDR2 YSLEER, per germline. V gave up 2 bases and J gave up 0 bases, with 13 bases separating them. The CDR3 is CASSQRNPRATNEKLFF. The CDR3 nucleotides are TGCGCCAGCAGCCAAAGGAATCCGAGGGCAACTAATGAAAAACTGTTTTTT.

The genes are TRBV25-1 and TRBJ1-1, with D possibly being TRBD1 (5 bases). Germline V gene data show CDR1 as MGHDK and CDR2 as SYGVNS. The CDR3 extends over 14 amino acids. V lost 9 bases, J lost 3 bases, and 17 bases lay in between. The DNA for the CDR3 is TGTGCCAGTACTTTTGGGGCCAAAGACACTGAAGCTTTCTTT. Protein product: CASTFGAKDTEAFF.

This clonotype was observed many times. The chain uses TRBV5-1 and TRBJ2-1, with 10 nucleotides matching TRBD2. V was clipped by 0 bases and J by 9 bases; unmatched bases: 6. This CDR3 contains 15 residues. Per the germline V gene, CDR1 is SGHRS and CDR2 is YFSETQ. The CDR3 DNA reads TGCGCCAGCAGCTTGGGGCTAGCGGGAGACGGTGAGCAGTTCTTC. Its protein product is CASSLGLAGDGEQFF.

This clonotype was found many times. The genes are TRBV5-1 and TRBJ2-2; 7 nucleotides agree with TRBD1. The germline CDR1 and CDR2 sequences are SGHRS and YFSETQ. The V segment lost 0 bases and the J segment 6 bases; nucleotides outside the gene matches: 5. The CDR3 loop spans 15 amino acids. CDR3 coding DNA: TGCGCCAGCAGCTTGGCAACAACAGGGGCCGGGGAGCTGTTTTTT. The encoded protein is CASSLATTGAGELFF.

The chain uses TRBV4-2 and TRBJ2-7; D is undetermined. Trimming shortened V by 6 bases and J by 3 bases, and 12 bases separated the two germline ends. The CDR3 totals 13 residues. CDR1 is LGHNA, CDR2 YNFKEQ, per germline. The CDR3 DNA is TGTGCCAGCAGTGCCAAGGTCGGCTACGAGCAGTACTTC. Translating gives CASSAKVGYEQYF.

This sequence joins TRBV24-1 and TRBJ2-1, with D possibly called TRBD1 or TRBD2 (5 bases each). The CDR3 covers 15 residues. V was trimmed by 4 bases and J by 4 bases, leaving 13 bases between them. Germline CDR1 KGHDR, CDR2 SFDVKD. The CDR3 is CATSDQGRTYNEQFF. As DNA, the CDR3 is TGTGCCACCAGTGACCAGGGTAGGACTTACAATGAGCAGTTCTTC.

V gene TRBV28 combines with J gene TRBJ1-2; D is uncertain. Germline V lookup: CDR1 MDHEN, CDR2 SYDVKM. CDR3 length equals 13 residues. V was shortened by 7 bases and J by 4 bases, with 13 bases between the two germline ends. CDR3 bases: TGTGCCAGCAAGTCCCCAGGACCCTATGGCTACACCTTC. Translating gives CASKSPGPYGYTF.

The V and J genes are TRBV12-3 or TRBV12-4 and TRBJ2-5; D unresolved. V was shortened by 3 bases and J by 2 bases, with 22 bases between the two germline ends. The CDR3 consists of 18 residues. This chain's CDR3 is CASSFRVVTGFGQETQYF. The CDR3 DNA is TGTGCCAGCAGTTTTAGGGTAGTTACGGGCTTTGGACAAGAGACCCAGTACTTC.

The table lists this clonotype with many counts. The gene calls are TRBV12-3 or TRBV12-4 and TRBJ1-5; D is ambiguous. V lost 0 bases, J lost 3 bases, and 6 bases lay in between. The CDR3 is 14 residues long. CDR3 region: CASSLAVINQPQHF. DNA of the CDR3: TGTGCCAGCAGTTTAGCAGTCATCAATCAGCCCCAGCATTTT.

This clonotype was picked up many times. The J gene is TRBJ2-1, the V gene TRBV7-2; maybe TRBD1 (5 bases). V lost 3 bases, J lost 3 bases, and 9 bases lay in between. The CDR3 consists of 14 residues. Germline CDR1 reads SGHTA; CDR2 reads FQGNSA. CDR3 coding DNA: TGTGCCAGCAGCTTTGACAGATTCTACAATGAGCAGTTCTTC. Translation gives CASSFDRFYNEQFF.

This clonotype was seen many times. The rearrangement joins TRBV20-1 to TRBJ1-2; D call uncertain. From germline, CDR1 is DFQATT and CDR2 SNEGSKA (reference sequence). Deletions cut 6 bases from V and 5 bases from J, with 16 bases between. CDR3 length: 13 amino acids. The CDR3 sequence: CSAQPGSFYGYTF. The CDR3 DNA follows: TGCAGTGCCCAACCGGGCTCTTTTTATGGCTACACCTTC.

This clonotype was counted many times. The chain carries TRBV12-3 or TRBV12-4 and TRBJ1-2, with a possible D match to TRBD1 (6 bases). This CDR3 is built from 13 residues. Between the trimmed V and J ends, which lost 6 bases and 3 bases, there was a span of 11 bases. In DNA form, the CDR3 reads TGTGCCAGCAGCTCGACAGGCTACTATGGCTACACCTTC. Amino acids: CASSSTGYYGYTF.

This chain uses TRBV2 with TRBJ2-3; 10 nucleotides match TRBD2. From germline, CDR1 is SNHLY and CDR2 FYNNEI. This CDR3 has 13 residues. The junction had 3 bases not matched to a gene; V was cut back by 7 bases and J by 5 bases. CDR3: CASKGLAKDTQYF. The DNA of the CDR3 is TGTGCCAGCAAGGGACTAGCGAAAGATACGCAGTATTTT.